A selection of T cell receptor beta chains follows, all from one sample in a study of regulatory dendritic cells for organ transplantation. Assay: immunoSEQ multiplex PCR; the TCRdb copy retains only in-frame clones and omits some. The table lists roughly 12,000 clones, nearly 90% of them singletons. These receptors have no identified antigens. Sample: naive CD8+ T cells from blood cultured with regulatory dendritic cells. The receptors stem from a human donor in good health. Each CDR3 is given with its conserved first and last residue. D genes are given only for firm matches. Only some rows state a clone size, as once, few, many or a class for expanded clones.

V	size	D	J	DNA	CDR3
TRBV4-1	.	.	TRBJ2-2	TGCGCCAGCAGTATGCGGGGCAACGGGGAGCTGTTTTTT	CASSMRGNGELFF
TRBV6-5	.	TRBD2	TRBJ2-1	TGTGCCAGCAGTTACTCGATGACTAGCGGCTACAATGAGCAGTTCTTC	CASSYSMTSGYNEQFF
TRBV6-5	.	.	TRBJ2-7	TGTGCCAGCAGTTATCTAGGGGACTACGAGCAGTACTTC	CASSYLGDYEQYF
TRBV28	.	TRBD2	TRBJ2-1	TGTGCCAGCAGATTTATAGCGGGAGACTCCTACAATGAGCAGTTCTTC	CASRFIAGDSYNEQFF
TRBV5-1	.	TRBD1	TRBJ2-7	TGCGCCAGCAGCCCACGTCCCGACAGGGCCCCTTACGAGCAGTACTTC	CASSPRPDRAPYEQYF
TRBV10-3	.	.	TRBJ1-6	TGTGCCATCAGTGGGGTAGGGTCTGGTAATTCACCCCTCCACTTT	CAISGVGSGNSPLHF
TRBV5-6	.	.	TRBJ1-3	TGTGCCAGCAGCTTGGATGACGGAAGCTCTGGAAACACCATATATTTT	CASSLDDGSSGNTIYF
TRBV4-3	.	.	TRBJ2-2	TGCGCCAGCAGCCAAGTCCAGTCTACCGGGGAGCTGTTTTTT	CASSQVQSTGELFF
TRBV7-3	.	TRBD2	TRBJ2-1	TGTGCCAGCAGCTCCCTAGCGGTGGCCTACAATGAGCAGTTCTTC	CASSSLAVAYNEQFF
TRBV19	.	TRBD1	TRBJ2-7	TGTGCCAGTAGCCCGGGACAGAATTTCTACGAGCAGTACTTC	CASSPGQNFYEQYF
TRBV28	once	.	TRBJ2-5	TGTGCCAGCAGCTCGGAACGGGAAGCGGAAATGGAAGAGACCCAGTACTTC	CASSSEREAEMEETQYF
TRBV19	.	.	TRBJ1-2	TGTGCCAGTAGCCGACCCGCGTGGGGGGGCCATGGCTACACCTTC	CASSRPAWGGHGYTF
TRBV9	.	.	TRBJ2-5	TGTGCCAGCAGCGCGAAGGGCCTAGCCCAAGAGACCCAGTACTTC	CASSAKGLAQETQYF
TRBV15	.	TRBD2	TRBJ2-1	TGTGCCACCAGCGACGAGGGGCGGGAGTCCTACAATGAGCAGTTCTTC	CATSDEGRESYNEQFF
TRBV6-5	.	.	TRBJ1-1	TGTGCCAGCAGTTACACCTCATACTTCACTGAAGCTTTCTTT	CASSYTSYFTEAFF
TRBV2	.	.	TRBJ2-7	TGTGCCACCAACCTACGGCTAGGGTCCGACGAGCAGTACTTC	CATNLRLGSDEQYF
TRBV1	once	.	TRBJ2-3	TGCACCAGCAGCGAACGACTAGCGGGGGGGCCTTGGTCAGATACGCAGTATTTT	CTSSERLAGGPWSDTQYF
TRBV7-3	.	.	TRBJ2-2	TGTGCCAGCAGTCTAAGGAAGGGCACCGGGGAGCTGTTTTTT	CASSLRKGTGELFF
TRBV7-2	.	.	TRBJ2-7	TGTGCCAGCAGAGTCGGGACTTCCTCCTCCTACGAGCAGTACTTC	CASRVGTSSSYEQYF
TRBV13	.	TRBD1	TRBJ1-1	TGTGCCAGCAGCTTAGACAGGGGGTATGAAGCTTTCTTT	CASSLDRGYEAFF
TRBV30	.	.	TRBJ1-3	TGTGCCTGGAGTGACCTGACTGACTCTGGAAACACCATATATTTT	CAWSDLTDSGNTIYF
TRBV4-3	.	.	TRBJ2-2	TGCGCCAGCATGGGGTCCGGGGAGCTGTTTTTT	CASMGSGELFF
TRBV15	.	TRBD1	TRBJ2-2	TGTGCCACCAGCAGAGACCGGGACAGGGGGCGCGTCACCGGGGAGCTGTTTTTT	CATSRDRDRGRVTGELFF